The 14 T cell receptor beta chains given below trace back to one sample, sequenced in a study of CD8 T cells in ankylosing spondylitis. One entry per CDR3 protein results from TCRdb running MiXCR on the 5' RACE reads. The repertoire consists of 200,000 to 300,000 distinct CDR3 sequences, with roughly a third occurring once and the leading ten covering about 4.2%. Sequenced sample: blood, either unsorted or a sorted T cell fraction (not recorded which). These receptors were collected from a male donor with ankylosing spondylitis or in good health (not recorded which).

At least ten counts were recorded for this clonotype. J is TRBJ2-3 and V is TRBV5-6, with D uncertain. Germline CDR1 SGHDT, CDR2 YYEEEE. V lost 6 bases to trimming and J lost 2 bases, with 7 bases between them. This CDR3 region has 12 residues. The CDR3 nucleotides read TGTGCCAGCATAGGAAACACAGATACGCAGTATTTT. Translation: CASIGNTDTQYF.

The J gene is TRBJ1-1, the V gene TRBV29-1; 9 nucleotides line up with TRBD1. Germline CDR1 is SQVTM and CDR2 is ANQGSEA. The CDR3 has 12 amino acids. Losses at the gene ends were 6 bases for V and 8 bases for J; bases not matched to a gene: 7. For the CDR3, the DNA is TGCAGCGTCTTTTTTGGACAGGGGGAAGCTTTCTTT. It specifies CSVFFGQGEAFF.

The chain has TRBV5-1 and TRBJ2-3, with D possibly matching TRBD2 (6 bases). Germline V lookup: CDR1 SGHRS, CDR2 YFSETQ. The CDR3 loop spans 13 amino acids. The V end was cut by 6 bases, the J end by 4 bases, with 12 bases between. The CDR3 here is CASNLGGADTQYF. The CDR3 nucleotides read TGCGCCAGCAACCTGGGAGGAGCAGATACGCAGTATTTT. The whole variable domain, remainder taken from reference TRBV5-1 and TRBJ2-3, is KAGVTQTPRYLIKTRGQQVTLSCSPISGHRSVSWYQQTPGQGLQFLFEYFSETQRNKGNFPGRFSGRQFSNSRSEMNVSTLELGDSALYLCASNLGGADTQYFGPGTRLTVL.

The gene calls are TRBV12-3 or TRBV12-4 and TRBJ2-2; 16 bases are a match to TRBD2. The CDR3 contains 22 residues. The trim removed 1 base at V and 2 bases at J, leaving 13 bases unmatched. The CDR3 reads CASSLVGLAGGPPAYNTGELFF. The CDR3 nucleotides are TGTGCCAGCAGTTTAGTGGGACTAGCGGGGGGGCCACCGGCGTATAACACCGGGGAGCTGTTTTTT.

There are many counts of this clonotype. The chain is built from TRBV6-1 and TRBJ2-7; 7 bases fit TRBD1. CDR1 is MNHNS and CDR2 is SASEGT in the germline V gene. This CDR3 comprises 13 residues. V gave up 6 bases and J gave up 4 bases; unmatched junction bases: 6. The CDR3 is CASSRDRAYEQYF. CDR3 in DNA: TGTGCCAGCAGCCGCGACAGGGCGTACGAGCAGTACTTC.

This chain joins TRBV6-5 and TRBJ2-7; D uncertain. Deletions cut 4 bases from V and 3 bases from J, with 16 bases between. The CDR3 spans 15 residues. Looked up from germline, CDR1 is MNHEY and CDR2 is SVGAGI. CDR3 region: CASSSGKEWYYEQYF. In DNA form, the CDR3 reads TGTGCCAGCAGTTCCGGTAAAGAGTGGTACTACGAGCAGTACTTC.

Only one count was recorded for this clonotype. The rearrangement links TRBV5-1 to TRBJ2-1, with 7 bases matching TRBD2. The CDR3 extends over 13 amino acids. The trim removed 7 bases at V and 4 bases at J, leaving 5 bases unmatched. Germline loops: CDR1 SGHRS, CDR2 YFSETQ. The CDR3 DNA sequence: TGCGCCAGCGGCCTGGGGGGGTACAATGAGCAGTTCTTC. Protein sequence: CASGLGGYNEQFF.

This clonotype was seen only a few times. J is TRBJ2-1 and V is TRBV5-5; D may be TRBD1 (6 bases). CDR1 is SGHKS, CDR2 YYEKEE, per germline (reference sequence). Trimming stripped 0 bases from V and 3 bases from J, with 10 bases between. The CDR3 sequence is 15 residues long. CDR3 sequence (DNA): TGTGCCAGCAGCTTGGTACCGACAGGCTACAATGAGCAGTTCTTC. It specifies CASSLVPTGYNEQFF.

This chain connects TRBV27 to TRBJ2-2; D is uncertain. The CDR3 runs 13 residues. The ends were cut back, 2 bases at V and 6 bases at J, with 7 bases in the middle. Germline loops: CDR1 MNHEY, CDR2 SMNVEV (reference sequence). The CDR3 DNA follows: TGTGCCAGCAGTTTACTGGGGTCCGGGGAGCTGTTTTTT. This translates into CASSLLGSGELFF.

This clonotype was seen just once. The chain uses TRBV11-2 and TRBJ2-5; D is unclear. The V gene lost 11 bases and the J gene lost 2 bases, with 21 bases spanning the gap. The CDR3 covers 15 residues. The germline CDR1 and CDR2 sequences are SGHAT and FQNNGV. CDR3 nucleotides: TGTGCCCCCGAGCCCGAGAAGAACGCTCAAGAGACCCAGTACTTC. This encodes CAPEPEKNAQETQYF.

This clonotype has a single count. This sequence joins TRBV28 and TRBJ2-5, with D perhaps matching TRBD2 (7 bases). V shed 3 bases and J shed 5 bases, with 13 bases lying between them. The CDR3 totals 14 residues. CDR1 is MDHEN, CDR2 SYDVKM, per germline. As DNA, the CDR3 is TGTGCCAGCAGTTTCCCCGGGGGGCGGGAGACCCAGTACTTC. Its protein is CASSFPGGRETQYF.

In the case of this clonotype: Lacking the conserved final phenylalanine or tryptophan, this CDR3 likely reflects a read error. This rearrangement joins TRBV20-1 to TRBJ2-2; 7 nucleotides line up with TRBD1. Per germline, CDR1 DFQATT and CDR2 SNEGSKA (reference sequence). The CDR3 length is 13 residues. V was pared by 2 bases and J by 7 bases, with 4 bases of the junction left unmatched. CDR3 in DNA: TGCAGTGCTAGAAGACAGGGCGTCGGGGAGCTGTTTTTA. Its translation: CSARRQGVGELFL.

This clonotype appeared once. The chain carries TRBV7-9 and TRBJ1-4, with no clear D. The CDR3 contains 13 residues. CDR1 SEHNR and CDR2 FQNEAQ come from the germline V gene (reference sequence). Trimming removed 8 bases at V and 8 bases at J, with 15 bases between. In DNA form, the CDR3 reads TGTGCCAGCTCCTCCGGGGTAGACGAAAAACTGTTTTTT. Amino acids: CASSSGVDEKLFF.

This clonotype was counted a few times. The chain is built from TRBV7-8 and TRBJ1-1; 7 bases are shared with TRBD1. From germline, CDR1 is SGHVS and CDR2 FQNEAQ. J lost 0 bases, V lost 1 base, and 8 bases had no gene match. The length of the CDR3 is 17 residues. The CDR3 bases are TGTGCCAGCAGCTTAGAGGGGGCCCTTTTAATGAACACTGAAGCTTTCTTT. Encoded protein: CASSLEGALLMNTEAFF.